This TCR beta chain was found in a study of blood T cells in healthy people across ages. The CDR3 sequence is 14 residues long. Trimming left V 3 bases short and J 7 bases short, with 12 bases between. The germline V gene has CDR1 LGHNA and CDR2 YSLEER. They isolated at least 6.5 million PBMCs from each sample. There are a few counts of this clonotype. A second PCR of about 7 to 12 cycles used a sample-barcoded 5' primer and a J-beta primer mix. Using its own MiXCR run on the 5' RACE reads, TCRdb lists one record per CDR3 protein. The table shows 1.2 million to 1.5 million distinct CDR3 sequences, with approximately 59% occurring only once.

Sequencing was performed on blood. The clonotype was recovered from a man aged 18 to 35 in good health. This chain joins TRBV4-3 and TRBJ1-4; perhaps TRBD1 as D (5 bases). CDR3: CASSQYGASEKLFF. CDR3 in DNA: TGCGCCAGCAGCCAGTACGGGGCCAGTGAAAAACTGTTTTTT.